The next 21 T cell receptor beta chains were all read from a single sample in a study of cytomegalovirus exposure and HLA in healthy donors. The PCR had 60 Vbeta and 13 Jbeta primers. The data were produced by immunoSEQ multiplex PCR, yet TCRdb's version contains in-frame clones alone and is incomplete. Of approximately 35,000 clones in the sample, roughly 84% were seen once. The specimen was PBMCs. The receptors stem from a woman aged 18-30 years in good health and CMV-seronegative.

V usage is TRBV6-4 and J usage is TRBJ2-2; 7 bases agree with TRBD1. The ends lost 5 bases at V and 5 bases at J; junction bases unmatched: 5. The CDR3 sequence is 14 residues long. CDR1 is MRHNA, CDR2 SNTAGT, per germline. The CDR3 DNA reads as TGTGCCAGCAGTCTCGGGACAGATACCGGGGAGCTGTTTTTT. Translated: CASSLGTDTGELFF.

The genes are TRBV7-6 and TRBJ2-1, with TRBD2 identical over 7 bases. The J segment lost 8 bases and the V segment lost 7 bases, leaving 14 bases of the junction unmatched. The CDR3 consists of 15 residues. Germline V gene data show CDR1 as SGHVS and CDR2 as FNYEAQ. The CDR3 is CASKPLGGTSDEQFF. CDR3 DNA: TGTGCCAGCAAACCCCTGGGGGGGACCTCAGATGAGCAGTTCTTC. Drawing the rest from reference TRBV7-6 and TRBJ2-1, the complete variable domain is GAGVSQSPRYKVTKRGQDVALRCDPISGHVSLYWYRQALGQGPEFLTYFNYEAQQDKSGLPNDRFSAERPEGSISTLTIQRTEQRDSAMYRCASKPLGGTSDEQFFGPGTRLTVL.

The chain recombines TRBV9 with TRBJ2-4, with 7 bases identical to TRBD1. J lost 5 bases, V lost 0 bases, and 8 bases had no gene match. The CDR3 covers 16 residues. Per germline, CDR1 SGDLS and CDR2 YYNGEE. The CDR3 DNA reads TGTGCCAGCAGCGTAGGTGGCAGGGGGAATCAAAACATTCAGTACTTC. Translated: CASSVGGRGNQNIQYF.

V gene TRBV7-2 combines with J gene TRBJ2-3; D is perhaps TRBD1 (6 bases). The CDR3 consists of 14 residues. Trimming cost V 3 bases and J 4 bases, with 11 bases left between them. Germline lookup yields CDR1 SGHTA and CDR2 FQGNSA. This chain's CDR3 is CASSFTTGSDTQYF. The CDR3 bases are TGTGCCAGCAGCTTCACGACAGGCTCAGATACGCAGTATTTT. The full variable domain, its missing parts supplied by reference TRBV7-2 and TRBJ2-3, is GAGVSQSPSNKVTEKGKDVELRCDPISGHTALYWYRQSLGQGLEFLIYFQGNSAPDKSGLPSDRFSAERTGGSVSTLTIQRTQQEDSAVYLCASSFTTGSDTQYFGPGTRLTVL.

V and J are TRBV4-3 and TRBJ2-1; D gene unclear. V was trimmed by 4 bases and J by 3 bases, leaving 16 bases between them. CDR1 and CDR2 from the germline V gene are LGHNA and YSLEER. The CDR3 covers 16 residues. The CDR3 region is CASSPAPTGYYNEQFF. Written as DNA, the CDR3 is TGCGCCAGCAGCCCCGCCCCAACCGGGTACTACAATGAGCAGTTCTTC.

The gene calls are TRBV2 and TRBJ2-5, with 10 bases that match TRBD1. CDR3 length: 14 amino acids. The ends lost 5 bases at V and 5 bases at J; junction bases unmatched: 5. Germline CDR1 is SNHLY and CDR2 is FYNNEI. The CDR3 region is CASSLRDRGETQYF. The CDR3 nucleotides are TGTGCCAGCAGTCTACGGGACAGGGGTGAGACCCAGTACTTC. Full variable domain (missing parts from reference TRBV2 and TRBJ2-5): EPEVTQTPSHQVTQMGQEVILRCVPISNHLYFYWYRQILGQKVEFLVSFYNNEISEKSEIFDDQFSVERPDGSNFTLKIRSTKLEDSAMYFCASSLRDRGETQYFGPGTRLLVL.

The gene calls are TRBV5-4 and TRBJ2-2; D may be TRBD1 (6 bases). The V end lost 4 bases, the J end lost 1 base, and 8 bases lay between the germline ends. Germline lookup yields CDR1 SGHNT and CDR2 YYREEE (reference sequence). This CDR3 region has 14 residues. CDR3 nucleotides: TGTGCCAGCAGCGTGGGACAGAACACCGGGGAGCTGTTTTTT. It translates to CASSVGQNTGELFF.

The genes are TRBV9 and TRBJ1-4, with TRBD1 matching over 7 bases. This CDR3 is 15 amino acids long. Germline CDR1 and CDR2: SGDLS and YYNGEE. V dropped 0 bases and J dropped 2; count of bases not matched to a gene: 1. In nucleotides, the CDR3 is TGTGCCAGCAGCGTAGGAGGGGGCACTAATGAAAAACTGTTTTTT. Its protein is CASSVGGGTNEKLFF.

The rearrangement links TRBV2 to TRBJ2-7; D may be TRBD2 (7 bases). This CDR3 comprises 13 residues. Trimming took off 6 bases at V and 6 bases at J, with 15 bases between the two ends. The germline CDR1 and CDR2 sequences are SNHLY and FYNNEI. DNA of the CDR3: TGTGCCAGCAGGGGAGGGGGGCCGTCCGAGCAGTACTTC. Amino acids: CASRGGGPSEQYF.

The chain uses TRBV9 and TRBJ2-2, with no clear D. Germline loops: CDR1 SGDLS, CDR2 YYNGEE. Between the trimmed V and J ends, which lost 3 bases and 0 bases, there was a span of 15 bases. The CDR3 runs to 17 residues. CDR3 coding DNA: TGTGCCAGCAGCGACCACCTCGAACAGCCGAACACCGGGGAGCTGTTTTTT. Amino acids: CASSDHLEQPNTGELFF.

As DNA, the CDR3 is TGTGCCAGCAGCTTGGGTAATAGCGGGACAGATACGCAGTATTTT. Amino acids: CASSLGNSGTDTQYF. The V and J genes are TRBV5-4 and TRBJ2-3; the match to TRBD2 covers 7 bases. Germline V lookup: CDR1 SGHNT, CDR2 YYREEE (reference sequence). The CDR3 extends over 15 amino acids. The J segment lost 3 bases and the V segment lost 0 bases, leaving 4 bases of the junction unmatched.

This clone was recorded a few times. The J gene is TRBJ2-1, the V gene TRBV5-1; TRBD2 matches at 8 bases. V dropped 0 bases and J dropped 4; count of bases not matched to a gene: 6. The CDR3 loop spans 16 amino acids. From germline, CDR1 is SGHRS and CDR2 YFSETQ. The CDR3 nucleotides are TGCGCCAGCAGCTTGGCCAGGCGCGGGGGGTACAATGAGCAGTTCTTC. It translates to CASSLARRGGYNEQFF. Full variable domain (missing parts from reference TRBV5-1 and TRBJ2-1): KAGVTQTPRYLIKTRGQQVTLSCSPISGHRSVSWYQQTPGQGLQFLFEYFSETQRNKGNFPGRFSGRQFSNSRSEMNVSTLELGDSALYLCASSLARRGGYNEQFFGPGTRLTVL.

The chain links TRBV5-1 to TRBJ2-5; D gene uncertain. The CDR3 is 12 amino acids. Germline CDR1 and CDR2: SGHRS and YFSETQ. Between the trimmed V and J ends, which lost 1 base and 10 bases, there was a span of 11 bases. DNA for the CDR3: TGCGCCAGCAGCTTGTACTCCGAGGACCAGTACTTC. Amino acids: CASSLYSEDQYF.

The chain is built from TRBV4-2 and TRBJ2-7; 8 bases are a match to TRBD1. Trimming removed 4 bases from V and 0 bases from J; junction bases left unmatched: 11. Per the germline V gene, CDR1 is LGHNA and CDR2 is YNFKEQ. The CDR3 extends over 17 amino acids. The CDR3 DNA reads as TGTGCCAGCAGCCGGACCCTAACCGGGACAGGCTCCTACGAGCAGTACTTC. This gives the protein CASSRTLTGTGSYEQYF.

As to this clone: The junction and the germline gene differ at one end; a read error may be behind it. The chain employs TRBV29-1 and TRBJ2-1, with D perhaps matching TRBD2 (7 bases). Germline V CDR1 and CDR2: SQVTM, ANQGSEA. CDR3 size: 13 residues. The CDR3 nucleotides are TGCAGCGTTGCAGGGGAGGGGTACAATAAGCAGTTCTTC. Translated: CSVAGEGYNKQFF.

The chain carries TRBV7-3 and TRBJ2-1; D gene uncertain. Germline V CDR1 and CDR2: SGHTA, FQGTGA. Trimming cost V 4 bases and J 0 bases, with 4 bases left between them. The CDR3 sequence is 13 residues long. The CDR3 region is CASSYSSYNEQFF. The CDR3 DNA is TGTGCCAGCAGCTATAGCTCCTACAATGAGCAGTTCTTC.

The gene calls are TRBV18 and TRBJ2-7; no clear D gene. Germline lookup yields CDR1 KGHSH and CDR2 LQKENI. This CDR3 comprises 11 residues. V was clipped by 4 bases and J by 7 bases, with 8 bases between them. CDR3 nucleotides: TGTGCCAGCTCACTTCAGTCGGAGCAGTACTTC. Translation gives CASSLQSEQYF. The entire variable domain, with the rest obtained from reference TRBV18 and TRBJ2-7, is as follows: NAGVMQNPRHLVRRRGQEARLRCSPMKGHSHVYWYRQLPEEGLKFMVYLQKENIIDESGMPKERFSAEFPKEGPSILRIQQVVRGDSAAYFCASSLQSEQYFGPGTRLTVT.

CDR3 nucleotide sequence: TGTGCCAGCAGTCGACAGGTTGGGAATTCACCCCTCCACTTT. Its translation: CASSRQVGNSPLHF. This rearrangement joins TRBV2 to TRBJ1-6, with D tentatively TRBD1 (6 bases). This CDR3 has 14 residues. Trimming removed 5 bases at V and 7 bases at J, with 12 bases between. The V gene's germline CDR1 is SNHLY and CDR2 FYNNEI.

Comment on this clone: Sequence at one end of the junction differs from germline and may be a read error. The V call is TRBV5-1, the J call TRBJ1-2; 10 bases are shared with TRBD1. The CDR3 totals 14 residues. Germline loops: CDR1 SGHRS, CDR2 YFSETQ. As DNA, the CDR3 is TGCGCCAGCAGCGAGGACAGGGGGAACTATGGCTACCCCTTC. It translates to CASSEDRGNYGYPF.

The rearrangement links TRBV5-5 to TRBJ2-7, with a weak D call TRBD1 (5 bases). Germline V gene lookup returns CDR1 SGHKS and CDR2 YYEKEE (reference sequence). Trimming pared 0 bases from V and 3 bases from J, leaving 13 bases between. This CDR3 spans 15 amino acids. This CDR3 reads CASSLADDRVYEQYF. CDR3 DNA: TGTGCCAGCAGCTTGGCCGACGACAGAGTCTACGAGCAGTACTTC.

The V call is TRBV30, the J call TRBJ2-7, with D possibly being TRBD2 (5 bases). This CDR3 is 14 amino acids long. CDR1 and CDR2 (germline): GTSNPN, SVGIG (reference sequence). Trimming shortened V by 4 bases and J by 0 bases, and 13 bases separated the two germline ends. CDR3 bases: TGTGCCTGGAAGTTCCAGCGGAGCTCCTACGAGCAGTACTTC. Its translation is CAWKFQRSSYEQYF.